The following is a TCR beta chain sequence with its context. Its antigen is unidentified. Germline V CDR1 and CDR2: MNHNS, SASEGT. V lost 3 bases and J 6 bases, leaving 18 bases between the germline ends. The CDR3 has 16 amino acids. This record comes from a study of cytomegalovirus exposure and HLA in healthy donors. General observations from the study: Testing in vitro showed a few CMV-associated chains specific for CMV antigens.

Libraries were prepared by immunoSEQ multiplex PCR; TCRdb keeps only in-frame clonotypes and omits some of them. The sample has some 83,000 clones; less than 95% are singletons. Specimen: PBMCs. The clonotype was recovered from a woman in her late teens or twenties in good health and CMV-seropositive. The rearrangement joins TRBV6-1 to TRBJ2-1; D might be TRBD2 (7 bases). This chain's CDR3 is CASSDLQRGGRNEQFF. The CDR3 DNA reads TGTGCCAGCAGTGACCTACAGAGGGGGGGCCGCAATGAGCAGTTCTTC.